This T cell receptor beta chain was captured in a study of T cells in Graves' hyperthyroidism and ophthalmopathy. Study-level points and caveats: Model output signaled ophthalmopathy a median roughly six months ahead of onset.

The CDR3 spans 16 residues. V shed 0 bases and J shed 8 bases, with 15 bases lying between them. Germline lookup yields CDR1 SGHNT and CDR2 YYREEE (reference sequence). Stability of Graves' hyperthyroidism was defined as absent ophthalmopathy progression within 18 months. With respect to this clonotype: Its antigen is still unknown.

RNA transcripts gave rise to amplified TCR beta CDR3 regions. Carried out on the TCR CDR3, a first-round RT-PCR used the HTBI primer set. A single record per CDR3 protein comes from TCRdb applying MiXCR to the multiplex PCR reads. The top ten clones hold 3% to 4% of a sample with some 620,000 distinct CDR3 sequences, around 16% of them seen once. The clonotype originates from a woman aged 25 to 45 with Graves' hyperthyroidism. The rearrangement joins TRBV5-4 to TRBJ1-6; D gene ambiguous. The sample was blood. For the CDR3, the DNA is TGTGCCAGCAGCTTGGGTGCTGGGTTTAAGGATTCACCCCTCCACTTT. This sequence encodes CASSLGAGFKDSPLHF.